This TCR beta chain originates from a study of read filtering for tumor transcriptome and immune sequencing. The table lists this clonotype with many counts. Trimming pared 5 bases from V and 4 bases from J, leaving 9 bases between. CDR3 length: 13 amino acids. This library used roughly 400 ng RNA and molecular barcoded adaptors spanning alpha/delta and beta/gamma chains. TCRdb ran MiXCR on the reads and lists one entry per CDR3 protein. The repertoire holds 90,000 or so distinct CDR3 sequences, with roughly 21% as singletons. This chain links TRBV12-3 or TRBV12-4 with TRBJ2-1; D remains ambiguous. The receptor's source is a donor at least 40 years old with multiple myeloma. Sequencing was carried out using a population of CD138-negative cells sorted from bone marrow. The CDR3 sequence is CASSAGGYNEQFF. The DNA of the CDR3 is TGTGCCAGCAGTGCCGGTGGTTACAATGAGCAGTTCTTC.